Following are 23 T cell receptor beta chains from one sample sequenced in a study of blood T cell repertoires in COVID-19. Some clones are missing from TCRdb's copy, which holds only in-frame ones; the method was immunoSEQ multiplex PCR. Of 180,000 or so clones listed, 85% to 90% were seen once; the top ten hold approximately 1.5%. The specimen was peripheral blood. All receptors derive from a man aged 18-30 years with active or convalescent COVID-19.

The CDR3, as DNA: TGTGCCAGCAGTCCCGGGACAGGGACTTCACCCCTCCACTTT. Translating gives CASSPGTGTSPLHF. V and J are TRBV28 and TRBJ1-6, with 9 bases aligning to TRBD1. Trimming at V came to 5 bases and at J to 9 bases, leaving 5 bases not matched to a gene. This CDR3 contains 14 residues. Germline V gene sequence: CDR1 MDHEN, CDR2 SYDVKM. The variable domain in full, completed from reference TRBV28 and TRBJ1-6, reads DVKVTQSSRYLVKRTGEKVFLECVQDMDHENMFWYRQDPGLGLRLIYFSYDVKMKEKGDIPEGYSVSREKKERFSLILESASTNQTSMYLCASSPGTGTSPLHFGNGTRLTVT.

The rearrangement joins TRBV18 to TRBJ2-1; TRBD2 might be the D (5 bases). Per germline, CDR1 KGHSH and CDR2 LQKENI. The CDR3 is made up of 13 amino acids. V dropped 2 bases and J dropped 3 bases, with 5 bases sitting between them. CDR3 sequence: CASSPEGYNEQFF. CDR3 coding DNA: TGTGCCAGCTCACCAGAGGGCTACAATGAGCAGTTCTTC.

V usage is TRBV10-3 and J usage is TRBJ1-5; TRBD1 is a possible D gene (6 bases). The CDR3 spans 14 residues. Germline lookup yields CDR1 ENHRY and CDR2 SYGVKD. Trimming removed 4 bases from V and 1 base from J, with 8 bases in between. The CDR3 loop reads CAISVDSSNQPQHF. CDR3 nucleotide sequence: TGTGCCATCAGTGTGGACAGCAGCAATCAGCCCCAGCATTTT.

CDR3 region: CASSQGPGDSPLHF. DNA for the CDR3: TGTGCCAGCAGCCAAGGCCCAGGCGATTCACCCCTCCACTTT. The chain employs TRBV3-1 (or the pseudogene TRBV3-2) and TRBJ1-6; no reliable D call. V lost 1 base and J 8 bases, leaving 9 bases between the germline ends. The germline CDR1 and CDR2 sequences are LGHDT and YNNKEL (reference sequence). The CDR3 covers 14 residues.

The rearrangement joins TRBV30 to TRBJ1-2, with TRBD1 as a possible D gene (5 bases). V lost 0 bases and J lost 7, with 15 bases in between. CDR1 GTSNPN and CDR2 SVGIG come from the germline V gene (reference sequence). The CDR3 has 14 amino acids. The CDR3 here is CAWSVGVGSIGYTF. The CDR3 DNA is TGTGCCTGGAGTGTAGGGGTCGGCTCTATTGGCTACACCTTC.

This chain links TRBV4-1 with TRBJ1-4; TRBD1 aligns across 7 bases. With V trimmed by 4 bases and J by 8 bases, 10 bases remained unmatched. The length of the CDR3 is 15 residues. Germline values: CDR1 MGHRA, CDR2 YSYEKL. The CDR3 nucleotides are TGCGCCAGCAGCCTAGGCAGACAGGGTAAAGAAAAACTGTTTTTT. This encodes CASSLGRQGKEKLFF.

The V gene is TRBV3-1 (or the pseudogene TRBV3-2), the J gene TRBJ2-1; TRBD2 is a possible D gene (6 bases). The germline gives CDR1 LGHDT, CDR2 YNNKEL (reference sequence). V dropped 1 base and J dropped 5 bases, with 21 bases sitting between them. The CDR3 covers 18 residues. CDR3 protein: CASSQVFGGTGSNNEQFF. The CDR3 DNA reads as TGTGCCAGCAGCCAAGTATTTGGAGGAACCGGGAGTAACAATGAGCAGTTCTTC.

V and J are TRBV7-3 and TRBJ2-1, with D possibly matching TRBD2 (5 bases). CDR3 length equals 13 residues. Germline V gene sequence: CDR1 SGHTA, CDR2 FQGTGA. With 6 bases removed from V and 4 bases from J, the gap between germline ends came to 10 bases. The CDR3 loop is CASSLDSYNEQFF. The CDR3 DNA reads as TGTGCCAGCAGTTTGGACTCATACAATGAGCAGTTCTTC. The whole variable domain, filled in from reference TRBV7-3 and TRBJ2-1, reads GAGVSQTPSNKVTEKGKYVELRCDPISGHTALYWYRQSLGQGPEFLIYFQGTGAADDSGLPNDRFFAVRPEGSVSTLKIQRTERGDSAVYLCASSLDSYNEQFFGPGTRLTVL.

V usage is TRBV7-9 and J usage is TRBJ2-1; 7 bases agree with TRBD1. Germline V gene sequence: CDR1 SEHNR, CDR2 FQNEAQ (reference sequence). V lost 5 bases, J lost 8 bases, and 6 bases stayed unmatched. The CDR3 is made up of 13 amino acids. CDR3 coding DNA: TGTGCCAGCAGCAAGAACAGGGGCGATGAGCAGTTCTTC. This translates into CASSKNRGDEQFF.

V usage is TRBV28 and J usage is TRBJ2-7; 8 bases match TRBD2. In germline, CDR1 is MDHEN, CDR2 SYDVKM. V trimming: 6 bases; J trimming: 4 bases; junction bases outside the gene matches: 8. The CDR3 sequence is 14 residues long. The CDR3 loop reads CASSRGGPSYEQYF. The CDR3 coding sequence is TGTGCCAGCAGCCGGGGGGGACCATCATACGAGCAGTACTTC.

The rearrangement joins TRBV5-6 to TRBJ2-5; the match to TRBD2 covers 9 bases. The CDR3 runs 17 residues. The J segment lost 2 bases and the V segment lost 4 bases, leaving 12 bases of the junction unmatched. Looked up from germline, CDR1 is SGHDT and CDR2 is YYEEEE. CDR3 sequence (DNA): TGTGCCAGCAGCCCCGGCGGTAGCGGGGGTTATCAAGAGACCCAGTACTTC. It codes for CASSPGGSGGYQETQYF. The full variable domain, completed using reference TRBV5-6 and TRBJ2-5, is DAGVTQSPTHLIKTRGQQVTLRCSPKSGHDTVSWYQQALGQGPQFIFQYYEEEERQRGNFPDRFSGHQFPNYSSELNVNALLLGDSALYLCASSPGGSGGYQETQYFGPGTRLLVL.

In its sample, this clone was seen a few times. The V gene is TRBV7-3, the J gene TRBJ2-2; D gene uncertain. The V and J ends lost 5 bases and 0 bases respectively, with 13 bases between them. The germline V gene has CDR1 SGHTA and CDR2 FQGTGA. This CDR3 has 16 residues. The CDR3 sequence is CASSPQPTANTGELFF. CDR3 nucleotide sequence: TGTGCCAGCAGCCCACAACCCACAGCGAACACCGGGGAGCTGTTTTTT. Using reference TRBV7-3 and TRBJ2-2 for the parts outside the CDR3, the full variable domain is GAGVSQTPSNKVTEKGKYVELRCDPISGHTALYWYRQSLGQGPEFLIYFQGTGAADDSGLPNDRFFAVRPEGSVSTLKIQRTERGDSAVYLCASSPQPTANTGELFFGEGSRLTVL.

The chain carries TRBV7-9 and TRBJ2-7; D may be TRBD2 (5 bases). This CDR3 has 13 residues. The V end was cut by 7 bases, the J end by 2 bases, with 12 bases between. Germline V gene data show CDR1 as SEHNR and CDR2 as FQNEAQ (reference sequence). Written as DNA, the CDR3 is TGTGCCAGCATATCGGACTCAACCTACGAGCAGTACTTC. Protein product: CASISDSTYEQYF.

This clone turned up a few times. The rearrangement joins TRBV2 to TRBJ2-1; 8 bases are shared with TRBD2. Germline trimming cut 5 bases from V and 0 bases from J; bases unmatched to any gene: 9. Germline assignment: CDR1 SNHLY and CDR2 FYNNEI. The CDR3 has 17 amino acids. The CDR3 spells CASSKSLAGSSYNEQFF. Written as DNA, the CDR3 is TGTGCCAGCAGTAAGTCCTTAGCGGGAAGCTCCTACAATGAGCAGTTCTTC.

The chain combines TRBV7-2 with TRBJ2-1; no definite D call. The V end lost 4 bases, the J end lost 9 bases, and 10 bases lay between the germline ends. CDR1 and CDR2 (germline): SGHTA, FQGNSA. The CDR3 contains 12 residues. CDR3 bases: TGTGCCAGCAGCTCATCTAGGCTTGAGCAGTTCTTC. This gives the protein CASSSSRLEQFF. The full variable domain, its missing parts supplied by reference TRBV7-2 and TRBJ2-1, is GAGVSQSPSNKVTEKGKDVELRCDPISGHTALYWYRQSLGQGLEFLIYFQGNSAPDKSGLPSDRFSAERTGGSVSTLTIQRTQQEDSAVYLCASSSSRLEQFFGPGTRLTVL.

The chain links TRBV5-1 to TRBJ1-4; TRBD1 aligns across 9 bases. Germline CDR1 reads SGHRS; CDR2 reads YFSETQ. V was pared by 2 bases and J by 8 bases, with 10 bases of the junction left unmatched. This CDR3 has 16 residues. The CDR3 protein is CASSFAGDRVGEKLFF. The CDR3 DNA reads as TGCGCCAGCAGCTTCGCGGGGGACAGGGTTGGGGAAAAACTGTTTTTT.

The gene calls are TRBV9 and TRBJ1-6; 7 bases align to TRBD1. The V segment lost 3 bases and the J segment 5 bases; nucleotides outside the gene matches: 5. This CDR3 has 15 amino acids. Germline assignment: CDR1 SGDLS and CDR2 YYNGEE. CDR3 nucleotide sequence: TGTGCCAGCAGCGCCCTAGGACAGGATAATTCACCCCTCCACTTT. Residues: CASSALGQDNSPLHF.

The V and J genes are TRBV4-1 and TRBJ2-5; TRBD1 might be the D (6 bases). The CDR3 consists of 15 residues. Germline assignment: CDR1 MGHRA and CDR2 YSYEKL. V lost 1 base to trimming and J lost 7 bases, with 16 bases between them. The CDR3 reads CASSQASRQAMTQYF. The DNA for the CDR3 is TGCGCCAGCAGCCAAGCCAGTCGACAGGCAATGACCCAGTACTTC.

The V and J genes are TRBV2 and TRBJ2-7, with TRBD2 as a possible D gene (6 bases). Germline assignment: CDR1 SNHLY and CDR2 FYNNEI. V dropped 5 bases and J dropped 6 bases, with 14 bases sitting between them. The CDR3 loop spans 13 amino acids. The CDR3 reads CASSSPDGGEQYF. The CDR3 coding sequence is TGTGCCAGCAGTTCCCCCGACGGGGGCGAGCAGTACTTC.

This chain uses TRBV6-2 or TRBV6-3 with TRBJ2-2; 12 nucleotides agree with TRBD1. Germline lookup yields CDR1 MNHEY and CDR2 SVGEGT. The ends lost 5 bases at V and 4 bases at J; junction bases unmatched: 11. The CDR3 runs to 18 residues. The CDR3 is CASSPGTGGVRGTGELFF. CDR3 in DNA: TGTGCCAGCAGTCCGGGGACAGGGGGCGTGCGTGGCACCGGGGAGCTGTTTTTT.

The CDR3 coding sequence is TGTGCCAGCAGCCGAACCACAGGGGGATGGGGCACTGAAGCTTTCTTT. Translated: CASSRTTGGWGTEAFF. The chain couples TRBV7-8 to TRBJ1-1; TRBD1 matches at 8 bases. From germline, CDR1 is SGHVS and CDR2 FQNEAQ. This CDR3 contains 16 residues. With V trimmed by 5 bases and J by 4 bases, 12 bases remained unmatched.

The chain is built from TRBV27 and TRBJ1-4, with D perhaps matching TRBD1 (6 bases). The CDR3 length is 14 residues. V was shortened by 5 bases and J by 6 bases, with 13 bases between the two germline ends. Per the germline V gene, CDR1 is MNHEY and CDR2 is SMNVEV (reference sequence). The CDR3 loop reads CASSEQGFDEKLFF. The CDR3 DNA reads as TGTGCCAGCAGTGAACAGGGATTTGATGAAAAACTGTTTTTT. The full variable domain, in which reference TRBV27 and TRBJ1-4 provide the parts outside the CDR3, is EAQVTQNPRYLITVTGKKLTVTCSQNMNHEYMSWYRQDPGLGLRQIYYSMNVEVTDKGDVPEGYKVSRKEKRNFPLILESPSPNQTSLYFCASSEQGFDEKLFFGSGTQLSVL.

The chain recombines TRBV4-3 with TRBJ2-1; 8 bases fit TRBD1. Germline V lookup: CDR1 LGHNA, CDR2 YSLEER. The CDR3 covers 16 residues. The V gene end was trimmed by 4 bases and the J gene end by 5 bases; junction bases not matched to a gene: 10. The CDR3 sequence is CASSLRAETGDNEQFF. The DNA of the CDR3 is TGCGCCAGCAGCCTCAGGGCCGAGACAGGGGACAATGAGCAGTTCTTC.